This TCR beta chain was observed in a study of T cell responses to AZD1222 COVID-19 vaccine. General study points: Repertoire sampling happened only post peak T cell response.

CDR3 length: 13 residues. Trimming cost V 2 bases and J 0 bases, with 3 bases left between them. CDR1 is MDHEN and CDR2 is SYDVKM in the germline V gene. This table comes from immunoSEQ multiplex PCR, and its TCRdb copy is limited to in-frame clones, with some not included. The data hold some 81,000 clones, with around nine tenths observed a single time. About this clone: What it binds is not known.

Sequencing used peripheral blood, obtained 28 days after the second AZD1222 dose. The rearrangement uses TRBV28 and TRBJ2-3; no clear D gene. This receptor was identified in an adult who received the AZD1222 COVID-19 vaccine. The CDR3 reads CASSLDSTDTQYF. CDR3 DNA: TGTGCCAGCAGTTTAGACAGCACAGATACGCAGTATTTT. The whole variable domain, remainder taken from reference TRBV28 and TRBJ2-3, is DVKVTQSSRYLVKRTGEKVFLECVQDMDHENMFWYRQDPGLGLRLIYFSYDVKMKEKGDIPEGYSVSREKKERFSLILESASTNQTSMYLCASSLDSTDTQYFGPGTRLTVL.